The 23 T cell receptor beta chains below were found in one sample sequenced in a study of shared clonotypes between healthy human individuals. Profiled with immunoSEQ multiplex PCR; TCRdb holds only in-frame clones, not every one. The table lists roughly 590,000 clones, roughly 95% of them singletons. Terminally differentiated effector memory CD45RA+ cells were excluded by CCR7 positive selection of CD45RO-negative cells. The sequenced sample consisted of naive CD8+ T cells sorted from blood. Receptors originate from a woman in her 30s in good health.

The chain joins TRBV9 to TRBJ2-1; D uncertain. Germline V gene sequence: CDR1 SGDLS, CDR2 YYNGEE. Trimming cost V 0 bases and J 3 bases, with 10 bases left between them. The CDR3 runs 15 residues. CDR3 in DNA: TGTGCCAGCAGCGTAGGGAGAGCTAGCTACAATGAGCAGTTCTTC. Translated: CASSVGRASYNEQFF.

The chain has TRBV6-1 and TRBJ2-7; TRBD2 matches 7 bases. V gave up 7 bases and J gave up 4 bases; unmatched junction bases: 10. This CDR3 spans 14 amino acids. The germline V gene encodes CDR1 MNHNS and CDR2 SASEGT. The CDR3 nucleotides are TGTGCCAGCATCAGTGGGAGGGCCGTATACGAGCAGTACTTC. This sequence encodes CASISGRAVYEQYF.

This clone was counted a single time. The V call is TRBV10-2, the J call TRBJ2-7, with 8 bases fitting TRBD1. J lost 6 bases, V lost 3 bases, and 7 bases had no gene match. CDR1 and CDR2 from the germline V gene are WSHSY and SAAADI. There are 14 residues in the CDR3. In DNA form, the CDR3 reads TGCGCCAGCAGTGACCCAGGGGGCGAAGGCGAGCAGTACTTC. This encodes CASSDPGGEGEQYF.

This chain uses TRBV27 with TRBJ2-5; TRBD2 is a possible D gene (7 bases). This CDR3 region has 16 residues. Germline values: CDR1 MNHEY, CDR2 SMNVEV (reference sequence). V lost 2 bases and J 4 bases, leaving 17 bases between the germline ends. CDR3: CASSLRGGAGPETQYF. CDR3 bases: TGTGCCAGCAGTTTAAGGGGGGGCGCTGGTCCAGAGACCCAGTACTTC.

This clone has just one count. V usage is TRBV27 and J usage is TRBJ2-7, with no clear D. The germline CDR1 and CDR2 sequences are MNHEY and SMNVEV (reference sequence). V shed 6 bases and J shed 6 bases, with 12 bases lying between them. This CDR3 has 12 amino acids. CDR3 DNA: TGTGCCAGCAGCCCGAACTGGGCCGAGCAGTACTTC. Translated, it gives CASSPNWAEQYF.

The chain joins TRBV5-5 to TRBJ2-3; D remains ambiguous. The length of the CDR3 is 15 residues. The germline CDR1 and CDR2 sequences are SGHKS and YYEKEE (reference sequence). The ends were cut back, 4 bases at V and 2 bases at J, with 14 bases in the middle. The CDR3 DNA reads TGTGCCAGCAGCCTTTTGGTGGCGTCCACAGATACGCAGTATTTT. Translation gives CASSLLVASTDTQYF.

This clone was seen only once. The CDR3 spells CASSRGMNTEAFF. The CDR3 region has the DNA TGTGCCAGCAGCCGTGGCATGAACACTGAAGCTTTCTTT. The J gene is TRBJ1-1, the V gene TRBV6-6; no clear D. The CDR3 loop spans 13 amino acids. V was shortened by 6 bases and J by 0 bases, with 8 bases between the two germline ends. The germline V gene has CDR1 MNHNY and CDR2 SVGAGI (reference sequence).

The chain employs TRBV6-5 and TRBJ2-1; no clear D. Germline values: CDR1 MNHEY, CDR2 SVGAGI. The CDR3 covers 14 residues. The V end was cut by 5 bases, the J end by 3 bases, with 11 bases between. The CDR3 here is CASSTSVYYNEQFF. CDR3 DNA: TGTGCCAGCAGTACGAGCGTCTACTACAATGAGCAGTTCTTC.

CDR3 residues: CASSILDRGGYEQYF. DNA of the CDR3: TGTGCCAGTAGTATTCTGGACAGGGGGGGCTACGAGCAGTACTTC. This chain links TRBV19 with TRBJ2-7; TRBD1 agrees at 10 bases. The germline V gene encodes CDR1 LNHDA and CDR2 SQIVND (reference sequence). The CDR3 spans 15 residues. The ends lost 3 bases at V and 3 bases at J; junction bases unmatched: 5.

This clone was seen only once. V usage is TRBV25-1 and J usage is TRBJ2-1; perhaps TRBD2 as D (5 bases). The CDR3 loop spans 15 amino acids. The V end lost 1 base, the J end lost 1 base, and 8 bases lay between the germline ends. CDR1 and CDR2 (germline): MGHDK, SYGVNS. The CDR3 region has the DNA TGTGCCAGCAGTGAATTGGACTCTTCCTACAATGAGCAGTTCTTC. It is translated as CASSELDSSYNEQFF.

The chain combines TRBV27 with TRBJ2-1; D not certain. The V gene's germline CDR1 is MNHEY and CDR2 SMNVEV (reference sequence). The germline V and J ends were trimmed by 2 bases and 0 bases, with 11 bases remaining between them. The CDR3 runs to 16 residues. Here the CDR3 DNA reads TGTGCCAGCAGTTTAATCGGCGGCAGCTCCTACAATGAGCAGTTCTTC. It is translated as CASSLIGGSSYNEQFF.

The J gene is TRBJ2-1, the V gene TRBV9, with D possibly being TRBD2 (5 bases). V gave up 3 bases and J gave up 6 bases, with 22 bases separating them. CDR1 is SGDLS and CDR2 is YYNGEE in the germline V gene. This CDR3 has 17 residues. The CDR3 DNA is TGTGCCAGCAGCGGGAGTCGAGCGGAAAAGCTATTCAATGAGCAGTTCTTC. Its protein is CASSGSRAEKLFNEQFF. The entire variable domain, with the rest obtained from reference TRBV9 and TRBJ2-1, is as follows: DSGVTQTPKHLITATGQRVTLRCSPRSGDLSVYWYQQSLDQGLQFLIQYYNGEERAKGNILERFSAQQFPDLHSELNLSSLELGDSALYFCASSGSRAEKLFNEQFFGPGTRLTVL.

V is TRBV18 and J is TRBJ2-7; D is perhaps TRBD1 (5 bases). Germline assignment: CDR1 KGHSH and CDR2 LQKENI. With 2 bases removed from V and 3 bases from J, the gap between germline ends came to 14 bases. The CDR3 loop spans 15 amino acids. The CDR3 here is CASSPGIDRNYEQYF. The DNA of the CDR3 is TGTGCCAGCTCACCAGGGATAGACAGAAACTACGAGCAGTACTTC.

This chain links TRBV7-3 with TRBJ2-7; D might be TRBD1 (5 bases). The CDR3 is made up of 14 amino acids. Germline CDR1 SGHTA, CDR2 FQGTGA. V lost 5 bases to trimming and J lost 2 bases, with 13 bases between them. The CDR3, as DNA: TGTGCCAGCAGCCCTACAGGCGTACCCTACGAGCAGTACTTC. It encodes CASSPTGVPYEQYF.

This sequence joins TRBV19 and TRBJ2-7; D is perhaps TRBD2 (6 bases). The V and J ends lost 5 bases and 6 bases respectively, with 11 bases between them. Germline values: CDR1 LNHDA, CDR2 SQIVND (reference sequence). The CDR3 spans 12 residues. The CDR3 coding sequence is TGTGCCAGTAGTTTGGCGGGAACCGAGCAGTACTTC. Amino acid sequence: CASSLAGTEQYF.

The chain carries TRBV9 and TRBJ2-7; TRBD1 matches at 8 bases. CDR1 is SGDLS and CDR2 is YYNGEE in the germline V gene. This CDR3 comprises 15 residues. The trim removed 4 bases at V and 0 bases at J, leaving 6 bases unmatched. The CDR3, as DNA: TGTGCCAGCAGCCTTGGACAGGGCAGCTCCTACGAGCAGTACTTC. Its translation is CASSLGQGSSYEQYF.

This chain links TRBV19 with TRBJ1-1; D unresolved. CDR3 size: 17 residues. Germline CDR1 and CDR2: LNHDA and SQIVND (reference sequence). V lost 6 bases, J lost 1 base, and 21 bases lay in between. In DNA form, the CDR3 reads TGTGCCAGTAGCACTATCAGGAGTGGCGGAGGGAACACTGAAGCTTTCTTT. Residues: CASSTIRSGGGNTEAFF.

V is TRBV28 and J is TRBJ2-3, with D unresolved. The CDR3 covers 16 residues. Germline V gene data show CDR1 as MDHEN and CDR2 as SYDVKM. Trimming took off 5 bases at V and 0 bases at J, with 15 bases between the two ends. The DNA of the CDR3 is TGTGCCAGCAGTCAAGGACGGCGACTTAGCACAGATACGCAGTATTTT. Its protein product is CASSQGRRLSTDTQYF. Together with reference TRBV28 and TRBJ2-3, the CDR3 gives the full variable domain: DVKVTQSSRYLVKRTGEKVFLECVQDMDHENMFWYRQDPGLGLRLIYFSYDVKMKEKGDIPEGYSVSREKKERFSLILESASTNQTSMYLCASSQGRRLSTDTQYFGPGTRLTVL.

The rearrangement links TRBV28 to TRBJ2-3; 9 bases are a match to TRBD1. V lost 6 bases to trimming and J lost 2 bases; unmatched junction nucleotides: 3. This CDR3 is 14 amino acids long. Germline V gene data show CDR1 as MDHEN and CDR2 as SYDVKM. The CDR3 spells CASRRTGDTDTQYF. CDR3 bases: TGTGCCAGCAGGCGGACAGGGGACACAGATACGCAGTATTTT.

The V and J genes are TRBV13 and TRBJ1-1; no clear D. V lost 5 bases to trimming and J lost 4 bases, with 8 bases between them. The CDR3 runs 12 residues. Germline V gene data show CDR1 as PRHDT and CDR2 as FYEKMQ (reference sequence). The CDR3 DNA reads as TGTGCCAGCAGCGTAGACGCCACTGAAGCTTTCTTT. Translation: CASSVDATEAFF.

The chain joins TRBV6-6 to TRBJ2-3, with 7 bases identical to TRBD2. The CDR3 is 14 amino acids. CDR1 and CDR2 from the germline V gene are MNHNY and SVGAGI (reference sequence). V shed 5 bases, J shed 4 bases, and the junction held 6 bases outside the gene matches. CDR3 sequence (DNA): TGTGCCAGCAGTCAGACTAGCAGAGCAGATACGCAGTATTTT. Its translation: CASSQTSRADTQYF.

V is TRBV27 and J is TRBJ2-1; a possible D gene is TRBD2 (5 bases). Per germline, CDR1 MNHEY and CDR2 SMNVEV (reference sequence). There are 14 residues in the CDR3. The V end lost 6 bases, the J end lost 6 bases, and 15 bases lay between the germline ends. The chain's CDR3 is CASSDGGRTNEQFF. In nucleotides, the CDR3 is TGTGCCAGCAGCGACGGAGGACGTACCAATGAGCAGTTCTTC.

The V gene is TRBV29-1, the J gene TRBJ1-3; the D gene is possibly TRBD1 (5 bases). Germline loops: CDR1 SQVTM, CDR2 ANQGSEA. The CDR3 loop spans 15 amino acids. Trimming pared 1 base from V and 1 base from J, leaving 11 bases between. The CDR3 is CSVEGLGLSGNTIYF. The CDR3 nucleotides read TGCAGCGTTGAAGGGCTGGGGCTTTCTGGAAACACCATATATTTT.